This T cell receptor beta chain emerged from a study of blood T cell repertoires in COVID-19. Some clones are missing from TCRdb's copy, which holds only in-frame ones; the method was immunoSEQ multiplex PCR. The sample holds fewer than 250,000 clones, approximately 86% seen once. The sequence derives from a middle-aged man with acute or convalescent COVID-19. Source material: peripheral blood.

In DNA, the CDR3 is TGCGCCAGCAGCCAAGAGGTTCAGGTAGTGATCCAAGAGACCCAGTACTTC. Translation: CASSQEVQVVIQETQYF. The rearrangement links TRBV4-1 to TRBJ2-5; no clear D. The CDR3 covers 17 residues. V shed 0 bases and J shed 1 base, with 15 bases lying between them. The germline V gene has CDR1 MGHRA and CDR2 YSYEKL.